One and the same sample provided the 27 T cell receptor beta chains below, sequenced in a study of shared clonotypes between healthy human individuals. The method was immunoSEQ multiplex PCR; TCRdb's version includes in-frame clones alone and lacks a portion of them. The sample yields 110,000 or so clones, about 71% seen once. Sequencing input: memory CD8+ T cells sorted from blood. Subset described: CD45RO+ cells pooled with CCR7-negative TemRA cells. Receptors were obtained from a woman in her twenties or thirties in good health.

This sequence joins TRBV11-2 and TRBJ2-1; TRBD2 agrees at 11 bases. Germline-derived CDR1 and CDR2 are SGHAT and FQNNGV. The CDR3 loop spans 15 amino acids. V lost 2 bases to trimming and J lost 8 bases; unmatched junction nucleotides: 5. DNA of the CDR3: TGTGCCAGCAGCTTAACTAGCGGGAGTGGGTATGAGCAGTTCTTC. This codes for CASSLTSGSGYEQFF.

This clone was observed a single time. The rearrangement uses TRBV7-9 and TRBJ1-1; perhaps TRBD1 as D (5 bases). The CDR3 length is 13 residues. Trimming left V 10 bases short and J 1 base short, with 13 bases between. Germline V CDR1 and CDR2: SEHNR, FQNEAQ (reference sequence). The CDR3 sequence: CAMLQGENTEAFF. The CDR3 DNA reads TGTGCCATGCTGCAGGGTGAGAACACTGAAGCTTTCTTT. Complete variable domain (other parts from reference TRBV7-9 and TRBJ1-1): DTGVSQNPRHKITKRGQNVTFRCDPISEHNRLYWYRQTLGQGPEFLTYFQNEAQLEKSRLLSDRFSAERPKGSFSTLEIQRTEQGDSAMYLCAMLQGENTEAFFGQGTRLTVV.

This rearrangement joins TRBV29-1 to TRBJ2-7; a possible D gene is TRBD2 (6 bases). Trimming removed 6 bases from V and 5 bases from J, with 20 bases in between. The CDR3 is 14 residues long. Germline V gene data show CDR1 as SQVTM and CDR2 as ANQGSEA. CDR3 region: CSVNHPRGGNEQYF. The CDR3 DNA reads as TGCAGCGTCAACCATCCTAGGGGCGGGAACGAGCAGTACTTC.

This chain joins TRBV7-9 and TRBJ2-1, with 8 bases identical to TRBD2. J lost 7 bases, V lost 4 bases, and 0 bases had no gene match. CDR1 is SEHNR and CDR2 is FQNEAQ in the germline V gene (reference sequence). This CDR3 contains 12 residues. The chain's CDR3 is CASSSGGNEQFF. The CDR3 nucleotides read TGTGCCAGCAGCTCGGGGGGGAATGAGCAGTTCTTC.

This chain connects TRBV5-1 to TRBJ2-3; 13 bases fit TRBD2. CDR3 length: 17 residues. The ends lost 0 bases at V and 7 bases at J; junction bases unmatched: 8. The germline gives CDR1 SGHRS, CDR2 YFSETQ. This CDR3 reads CASSLAGTSGEDYTQYF. The CDR3 nucleotides are TGCGCCAGCAGCTTGGCCGGGACTAGCGGGGAGGATTATACGCAGTATTTT.

DNA for the CDR3: TGTGCCAGTAGTACGGGACTAGCGGGGTCCATTATTGAGCAGTTCTTC. As protein: CASSTGLAGSIIEQFF. The chain links TRBV19 to TRBJ2-1; the match to TRBD2 covers 13 bases. This CDR3 spans 16 amino acids. Per germline, CDR1 LNHDA and CDR2 SQIVND (reference sequence). Losses at the gene ends were 4 bases for V and 9 bases for J; bases not matched to a gene: 9.

The chain employs TRBV5-4 and TRBJ2-7, with TRBD1 identical over 8 bases. The J segment lost 5 bases and the V segment lost 2 bases, leaving 9 bases of the junction unmatched. This CDR3 is built from 15 residues. Germline V gene lookup returns CDR1 SGHNT and CDR2 YYREEE (reference sequence). CDR3 sequence reads: CASSFPPDRAHEQYF. The CDR3 DNA reads as TGTGCCAGCAGCTTCCCACCGGACAGGGCCCACGAGCAGTACTTC.

The chain is built from TRBV27 and TRBJ2-7, with D perhaps matching TRBD1 (5 bases). This CDR3 has 13 amino acids. CDR1 is MNHEY and CDR2 is SMNVEV in the germline V gene (reference sequence). V shed 3 bases and J shed 5 bases, with 11 bases lying between them. CDR3 nucleotide sequence: TGTGCCAGCAGTTTGTCAGGGTCCAACGAGCAGTACTTC. As protein: CASSLSGSNEQYF.

V gene TRBV25-1 combines with J gene TRBJ2-7; 7 bases agree with TRBD2. The germline V gene has CDR1 MGHDK and CDR2 SYGVNS. Losses at the gene ends were 1 base for V and 0 bases for J; bases not matched to a gene: 6. This CDR3 region has 16 residues. The CDR3 loop is CASSELGAGSSYEQYF. CDR3 sequence (DNA): TGTGCCAGCAGTGAATTGGGAGCGGGGAGCTCCTACGAGCAGTACTTC.

This clone was seen a handful of times. The CDR3 spells CTSSQDVGGRGELFF. Written as DNA, the CDR3 is TGCACCAGCAGCCAAGATGTAGGCGGGAGAGGGGAGCTGTTTTTT. The chain employs TRBV1 and TRBJ2-2; TRBD2, as called in the table, went unchecked against the DNA. TRBV1 is a known pseudogene. This CDR3 has 15 residues.

The gene calls are TRBV13 and TRBJ1-2; weak D call: TRBD1 (6 bases). The CDR3 is 13 amino acids. Germline loops: CDR1 PRHDT, CDR2 FYEKMQ (reference sequence). Between the trimmed V and J ends, which lost 2 bases and 8 bases, there was a span of 12 bases. The DNA of the CDR3 is TGTGCCAGCAGCTTATGGGGGCTAGTAGGCTACACCTTC. It encodes CASSLWGLVGYTF.

This clone has ten or more counts. The genes are TRBV7-8 and TRBJ2-7; TRBD1 is a possible D gene (6 bases). Germline CDR1 is SGHVS and CDR2 is FQNEAQ. The CDR3 loop spans 14 amino acids. The V end lost 8 bases, the J end lost 0 bases, and 14 bases lay between the germline ends. CDR3 amino acids: CASGGLDSSYEQYF. The CDR3 region has the DNA TGTGCCAGCGGAGGCTTGGACAGCTCCTACGAGCAGTACTTC.

This chain joins TRBV14 and TRBJ2-2, with 9 bases fitting TRBD2. The CDR3 covers 15 residues. J gave up 4 bases and V 8 bases, and 8 bases lay outside the gene matches. Germline V gene lookup returns CDR1 SGHDN and CDR2 FVKESK. The CDR3 reads CASQIAGAGTGELFF. CDR3 DNA: TGTGCCAGCCAAATAGCGGGAGCCGGCACCGGGGAGCTGTTTTTT.

DNA of the CDR3: TGCGCCAGCAGCTTGGATCCCTCCTACGAGCAGTACTTC. Translating gives CASSLDPSYEQYF. The J gene is TRBJ2-7, the V gene TRBV5-1; no clear D gene. V was shortened by 0 bases and J by 0 bases, with 4 bases between the two germline ends. Germline V gene data show CDR1 as SGHRS and CDR2 as YFSETQ. The length of the CDR3 is 13 residues.

The DNA for the CDR3 is TGCGCCAGCAGCCCGTGCGCGGCGTCTACTTGTTCCTACGAGCAGTACTTC. Encoded protein: CASSPCAASTCSYEQYF. This chain joins TRBV5-1 and TRBJ2-7; D is uncertain. The CDR3 totals 17 residues. The ends were cut back, 4 bases at V and 1 base at J, with 21 bases in the middle. Germline V lookup: CDR1 SGHRS, CDR2 YFSETQ.

This clone came up many times. The chain carries TRBV28 and TRBJ1-2; D is ambiguous. Trimming pared 3 bases from V and 3 bases from J, leaving 8 bases between. The germline V gene encodes CDR1 MDHEN and CDR2 SYDVKM. CDR3 length: 13 amino acids. CDR3 in amino acids: CASSLGRYYGYTF. The CDR3 coding sequence is TGTGCCAGCAGTTTGGGCAGGTACTATGGCTACACCTTC.

The rearrangement links TRBV7-2 to TRBJ2-7, with TRBD2 matching 7 bases. Germline CDR1 is SGHTA and CDR2 is FQGNSA. V dropped 1 base and J dropped 5; count of bases not matched to a gene: 8. The CDR3 consists of 15 residues. The CDR3 DNA follows: TGTGCCAGCAGCTTAGTGGGAGGGAGTTCCCACGAGCAGTACTTC. Translated: CASSLVGGSSHEQYF.

The chain carries TRBV4-1 and TRBJ2-3, with a weak D call TRBD1 (6 bases). Trimming left V 8 bases short and J 2 bases short, with 14 bases between. The CDR3 has 14 amino acids. Per germline, CDR1 MGHRA and CDR2 YSYEKL. Here the CDR3 reads CASSRGATTDTQYF. The CDR3 DNA sequence: TGCGCCAGCTCCAGGGGAGCGACCACAGATACGCAGTATTTT.

This clone is a singleton in its sample. The chain employs TRBV5-1 and TRBJ2-2, with 12 bases that match TRBD2. The CDR3 spans 14 residues. Germline V gene data show CDR1 as SGHRS and CDR2 as YFSETQ. J lost 8 bases, V lost 5 bases, and 4 bases had no gene match. In nucleotides, the CDR3 is TGCGCCAGCAGAGGACTAGCGGGATCGGGGGAGCTGTTTTTT. It specifies CASRGLAGSGELFF.

The chain is built from TRBV28 and TRBJ2-7, with TRBD2 matching 11 bases. Losses at the gene ends were 4 bases for V and 2 bases for J; bases not matched to a gene: 16. Germline CDR1 and CDR2: MDHEN and SYDVKM. The CDR3 covers 19 residues. CDR3: CASSSYPRLAGKGAYEQYF. The CDR3 DNA sequence: TGTGCCAGCAGTTCATACCCCCGACTAGCGGGAAAGGGGGCCTACGAGCAGTACTTC. Full variable domain (missing parts from reference TRBV28 and TRBJ2-7): DVKVTQSSRYLVKRTGEKVFLECVQDMDHENMFWYRQDPGLGLRLIYFSYDVKMKEKGDIPEGYSVSREKKERFSLILESASTNQTSMYLCASSSYPRLAGKGAYEQYFGPGTRLTVT.

The rearrangement uses TRBV28 and TRBJ1-1, with D possibly being TRBD1 (6 bases). CDR1 and CDR2 (germline): MDHEN, SYDVKM. Between the trimmed V and J ends, which lost 7 bases and 3 bases, there was a span of 15 bases. This CDR3 contains 14 residues. CDR3 sequence: CASTNRVWYTEAFF. The CDR3 bases are TGTGCCAGCACCAACAGGGTATGGTACACTGAAGCTTTCTTT.

This clone has a count of ten or more. The V call is TRBV2, the J call TRBJ2-3; 7 bases are a match to TRBD1. This CDR3 spans 13 amino acids. Trimming removed 5 bases from V and 6 bases from J; junction bases left unmatched: 5. CDR1 and CDR2 (germline): SNHLY, FYNNEI. In DNA form, the CDR3 reads TGTGCCAGCAGTACCGCCAGGGGGGATACGCAGTATTTT. Its translation is CASSTARGDTQYF.

This chain uses TRBV5-1 with TRBJ1-1, with D possibly matching TRBD1 (5 bases). The CDR3 has 12 residues. V was pared by 5 bases and J by 2 bases, with 7 bases between. The germline V gene has CDR1 SGHRS and CDR2 YFSETQ. The CDR3 region has the DNA TGCGCCAGCAGGGGGGGAAACACTGAAGCTTTCTTT. Residues: CASRGGNTEAFF.

Sample share makes this clone medium-sized. CDR3 coding DNA: TGTGCCAGCAGTGTGACGGAGAACACTGAAGCTTTCTTT. This gives the protein CASSVTENTEAFF. This chain joins TRBV25-1 and TRBJ1-1, with D unresolved. V dropped 4 bases and J dropped 1 base, with 7 bases sitting between them. This CDR3 is 13 amino acids long. Germline V lookup: CDR1 MGHDK, CDR2 SYGVNS.

The gene calls are TRBV2 and TRBJ2-2, with D maybe TRBD1 (5 bases). In germline, CDR1 is SNHLY, CDR2 FYNNEI. The CDR3 totals 13 residues. Trimming removed 5 bases from V and 5 bases from J, with 9 bases in between. This CDR3 reads CASSLQETGELFF. As DNA, the CDR3 is TGTGCCAGCAGTCTACAGGAGACCGGGGAGCTGTTTTTT.

Here the CDR3 DNA reads TGCGCCAGCAGCCCAGCCGACGCATACTACGAGCAGTACTTC. The encoded protein is CASSPADAYYEQYF. The chain combines TRBV4-1 with TRBJ2-7; no clear D. Trimming shortened V by 4 bases and J by 3 bases, and 13 bases separated the two germline ends. Germline-derived CDR1 and CDR2 are MGHRA and YSYEKL. This CDR3 is 14 amino acids long.

The chain combines TRBV27 with TRBJ1-5; unclear D gene. Looked up from germline, CDR1 is MNHEY and CDR2 is SMNVEV (reference sequence). V lost 7 bases to trimming and J lost 7 bases, with 11 bases between them. The CDR3 loop spans 12 amino acids. CDR3 in amino acids: CASNHYGQPQHF. The CDR3 nucleotides read TGTGCCAGCAACCACTACGGCCAGCCCCAGCATTTT.